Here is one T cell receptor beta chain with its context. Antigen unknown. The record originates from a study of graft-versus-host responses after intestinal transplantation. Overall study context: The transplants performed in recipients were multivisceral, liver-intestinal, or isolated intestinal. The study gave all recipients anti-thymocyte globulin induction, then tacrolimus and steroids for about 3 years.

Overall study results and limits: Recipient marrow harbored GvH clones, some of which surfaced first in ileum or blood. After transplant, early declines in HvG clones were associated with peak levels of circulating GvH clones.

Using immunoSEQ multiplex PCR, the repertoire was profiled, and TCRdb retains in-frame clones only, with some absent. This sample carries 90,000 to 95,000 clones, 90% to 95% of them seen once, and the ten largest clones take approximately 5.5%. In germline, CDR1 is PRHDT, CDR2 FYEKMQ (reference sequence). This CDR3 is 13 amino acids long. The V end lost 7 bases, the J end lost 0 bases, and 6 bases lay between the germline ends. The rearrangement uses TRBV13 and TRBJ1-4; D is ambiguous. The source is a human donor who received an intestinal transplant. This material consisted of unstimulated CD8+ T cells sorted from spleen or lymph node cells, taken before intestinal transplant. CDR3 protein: CASTSATNEKLFF. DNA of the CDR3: TGTGCCAGCACGAGCGCAACTAATGAAAAACTGTTTTTT.